A single sample gave rise to the 4 T cell receptor beta chains below, sequenced in a study of cytomegalovirus exposure and HLA in healthy donors. Primers for the PCR totalled 60 Vbeta and 13 Jbeta. TCRdb keeps only in-frame clones here, not all; method: immunoSEQ multiplex PCR. This sample has 150,000 to 200,000 clones, with 80% to 90% found just once. The sequenced material came from PBMCs. All receptors derive from a male donor in good health and CMV-seronegative.

The CDR3 spells CASSEVRDRNNEQFF. The CDR3 DNA is TGTGCCAGCAGTGAAGTCCGGGACAGAAACAATGAGCAGTTCTTC. V is TRBV25-1 and J is TRBJ2-1; 7 bases agree with TRBD1. The CDR3 totals 15 residues. The germline CDR1 and CDR2 sequences are MGHDK and SYGVNS. The V segment lost 2 bases and the J segment 5 bases; nucleotides outside the gene matches: 6.

V is TRBV10-3 and J is TRBJ2-7; no definite D call. The V gene's germline CDR1 is ENHRY and CDR2 SYGVKD. CDR3 length: 12 amino acids. Trimming took 2 bases from V and 4 from J, leaving 6 bases between them. CDR3 sequence: CAISEVSYEQYF. In DNA, the CDR3 is TGTGCCATCAGTGAGGTCAGTTACGAGCAGTACTTC.

In regard to this clone: Germline is not matched at one junction end, which may reflect a read error. CDR3 loop: CSSSAGLAGTYNEQFF. The CDR3 bases are TGTTCCAGCAGCGCCGGACTAGCGGGAACCTACAATGAGCAGTTCTTC. This chain connects TRBV7-9 to TRBJ2-1; 12 nucleotides line up with TRBD2. Germline V lookup: CDR1 SEHNR, CDR2 FQNEAQ (reference sequence). This CDR3 has 16 residues. Looking up the rest from reference TRBV7-9 and TRBJ2-1 gives the full variable domain: DTGVSQNPRHKITKRGQNVTFRCDPISEHNRLYWYRQTLGQGPEFLTYFQNEAQLEKSRLLSDRFSAERPKGSFSTLEIQRTEQGDSAMYLCSSSAGLAGTYNEQFFGPGTRLTVL.

The CDR3 sequence: CASSLGAGRGETQYF. The CDR3 region has the DNA TGTGCCAGCAGCTTAGGGGCGGGGAGAGGGGAGACCCAGTACTTC. The genes are TRBV11-2 and TRBJ2-5; D might be TRBD2 (6 bases). V gave up 1 base and J gave up 5 bases, with 14 bases separating them. This CDR3 spans 15 amino acids. The germline CDR1 and CDR2 sequences are SGHAT and FQNNGV.